Reported below is one T cell receptor beta chain. Its specific antigen is unknown. There are no base qualities to consult, and no much larger clone falls within one base. This record belongs to a study of blood T cells in healthy people across ages (dated by TCRdb to between 2014 and 2016). Study-level background: In model experiments, template switching captured roughly one uniquely barcoded TCR beta cDNA molecule for every two T cells. Using deep sequencing normalized with unique cDNA molecular identifiers, the study measured how TCR beta repertoire diversity changes with age. Donors were grouped into four age groups: young (average 16 years), middle-aged (roughly 37), aged (about 60) and long-lived (approximately 78). Two additional independent replicas of 1 million unique cDNA reads from the same blood draw were analyzed for two donors (one aged 18 to 30 and one aged 80 or older). Here is what the overall study found, with its caveats: As age increased, observed TCR beta diversity per million T cells dropped in a roughly linear way, and a significant reduction was already evident by age 40. Estimates of total diversity based on one million sequenced T cells were regarded as lower bounds and as underestimates. Because profiling used bulk unsorted PBMCs, naive and antigen-experienced compartments could not be compared conclusively. The CMV infection status of donors was not known, potentially confounding age-related changes in expanded clonotypes. There was a strong correlation between observed TCR beta diversity and the percentage of naive T cells measured by flow cytometry. Compared with the aged group, the long-lived group had more naive CD4+ T cells, fewer expanded clones and increased TCR diversity, suggesting age selection.

The trim is 2 bases for V and 3 bases for J, with a gap of 11 bases between the germline ends. The cysteine opens and the phenylalanine closes a CDR3 of 14 amino acids. The sequence is cut down to CDR3 DNA, 42 bases in frame from base 1. Via the germline V gene, CDR1 is SGHTA and CDR2 FQGNSA. The library was made by 5' RACE. This sample was sequenced with an Illumina HiSeq 2500. The second PCR ran for roughly 6 to 11 cycles and used a J-beta primer mix along with a sample-barcoded 5' primer. Each TCR beta cDNA molecule received a unique molecular identifier from a template-switch 5' adaptor carrying 12 random nucleotides. At least 2.5 million CDR3-containing paired-end reads were obtained from each sample. All of the RNA was converted into first-strand cDNA using the Mint cDNA synthesis kit, with a TRBC-specific oligonucleotide serving as the primer. All cDNA was treated with uracil-DNA glycosylase and then went through a first 18-cycle PCR with the universal primers M1SS and BC2_uni_R. Processing in the source paper ran as follows. For normalization, 1 million high-quality reads, each with a distinct molecular identifier, were randomly selected from each sample. Instead of being binned into consensus sequences, reads with shared molecular identifiers were discarded. MiTCR, set to a Q25 quality threshold and the strictest error-elimination algorithm, was used for CDR3 identification, clonotype clustering and error correction. A nonparametric unseen species model with Euler transformation was used to estimate a lower bound on total TCR beta diversity. The raw public data were reprocessed by TCRdb itself: fastp quality trimming at Q25, MiXCR clonotype calling, in-frame beta chains only. CDR3 protein duplicates are merged, each entry listing the most common genes and DNA. The V and J calls, along with clone size, are taken from TCRdb and not from the paper's own processing. For this sample the table gives roughly 560,000 distinct CDR3 sequences, of which 24% were detected only once. The top ten hold just over 8.5% of the sample.

The donors were 40 or so Caucasian individuals from Russia, aged about 6 to 100 years, who were systemically healthy. Each donor gave roughly 9 milliliters of peripheral blood, drawn into EDTA-treated Vacutainer tubes. Ficoll-Paque density-gradient centrifugation was used to isolate PBMCs, with at least 7 million per sample. Total RNA was extracted from PBMCs with Trizol reagent, with at least 5 micrograms obtained per sample. For every donor, flow cytometry on a PBMC aliquot measured the percentage of naive CD45RAhigh/CD27high T cells. A further study also used this sample, focusing on T cells of mothers and their children. The second source states: Nine systemically healthy Caucasian individuals, comprising three mothers and their six children, were included as donors. cDNA synthesis consumed the entire amount of extracted RNA, loaded at around 1.5 ug RNA in each 15 ul reaction. In the second PCR, the M1S primer added sample barcodes and 2-4 random nucleotides. Each mother yielded over 8.5 million TCR beta CDR3 reads and each child 2.5 million to 3 million reads. In both related and unrelated pairs, thymic selection shapes the output of TCR recombination in a similar way, with inherited differences having only a minor effect. Normalized repertoire overlap was always slightly but never significantly higher in related than unrelated mother-child pairs. No persistent microchimeric T cell clones were found, with a detection sensitivity of roughly 100 clones per million clonotypes. The study used deep NGS to compare TCR beta repertoires of mothers and children, seeking features distinguishing related mother-child pairs from unrelated individuals. The mean age was around 42 +/- 4 years for the mothers and approximately 11 +/- 4 years for the children. After adapter ligation was performed with NEBNext reagents, the libraries were sequenced on an Illumina HiSeq 2000 with 100+100 nt paired-end reads. Mother and child libraries were prepared a month apart and sequenced in separate runs to prevent cross-contamination. For each donor, between about 450,000 and 2,300,000 distinct TCR beta clonotypes were identified. Naive TCR beta clonotypes were estimated from low-frequency clonotypes matched to each donor's FACS-determined naive share, without sorting.

The sample comprised blood. This TCR was recovered from a boy between 10 and 17 years old in good health. This receptor chain uses TRBV7-2 and TRBJ2-7, and TRBD2 may be the D gene, going by 5 matching bases. The sequenced DNA: TGTGCCAGCAGCTTACTCGGGGTTTTCTACGAGCAGTACTTC. It specifies CASSLLGVFYEQYF.